The source of this T cell receptor (beta chain) is a study of glioma-infiltrating T cells after dendritic cell vaccination. TCRdb keeps only in-frame clones here, not all; method: immunoSEQ multiplex PCR. The sample records nearly 85,000 clones, 80% to 90% being singletons. The sequence derives from a human donor with glioblastoma. Sequenced here: blood, sampled before dendritic cell vaccination.

The CDR3 here is CASSQEVQGAGDGYTF. Written as DNA, the CDR3 is TGCGCCAGCAGCCAAGAGGTACAGGGGGCAGGAGATGGCTACACCTTC. The rearrangement links TRBV4-1 to TRBJ1-2; TRBD1 aligns across 9 bases. This CDR3 comprises 16 residues. The trim removed 0 bases at V and 6 bases at J, leaving 8 bases unmatched. CDR1 and CDR2 (germline): MGHRA, YSYEKL.